This T cell receptor (beta chain) derives from a study of T cells in Graves' hyperthyroidism and ophthalmopathy. This clonotype was found many times. Using RNA transcripts as the source, TCR beta CDR3 regions were amplified. Primed by the HTBI set, a first-round RT-PCR was run on the TCR CDR3. TCRdb called the multiplex PCR reads again in MiXCR, with one record for every CDR3 protein. Here the sample spans about 280,000 distinct CDR3 sequences, around a quarter being singletons. Germline V CDR1 and CDR2: MNHEY, SVGAGI. The CDR3 contains 14 residues. Trimming cost V 4 bases and J 2 bases; bases outside gene matches: 3.

The chain has TRBV6-5 and TRBJ2-7; TRBD1 matches 9 bases. The TCR was taken from a man in his forties with Graves' hyperthyroidism that later progressed to Graves' ophthalmopathy. Sequenced: blood. The CDR3 coding sequence is TGTGCCAGCAGTTCCACAGGGGGCCCCTACGAGCAGTACTTC. Protein sequence: CASSSTGGPYEQYF.